This T cell receptor (beta chain) came from a study of healthy donors' naive CD4 and CD8 T cells. Starting from about 0.45 ug of total RNA, TCR libraries were made with linear amplification. TCRdb passed the reads through MiXCR, listing each CDR3 protein once. In the table there are approximately 180,000 distinct CDR3 sequences, 65% to 80% of which are singletons. The sequence was obtained from a pool of human donors in good health; the sample pools cells from several healthy donors. The sequenced material came from naive CD4+ and CD8+ T cells sorted from blood, pooled from several donors.

The CDR3 DNA is TGTGCCAGCAGCCCCGGACTAGCGGGGGCAAACAATGAGCAGTTCTTC. This translates into CASSPGLAGANNEQFF. V is TRBV4-2 and J is TRBJ2-1; 13 bases are a match to TRBD2. There are 16 residues in the CDR3. The trim removed 4 bases at V and 5 bases at J, leaving 5 bases unmatched. The V gene's germline CDR1 is LGHNA and CDR2 YNFKEQ.